This T cell receptor (beta chain) was found in a study of blood T cell repertoires in COVID-19. Sequencing was performed with immunoSEQ multiplex PCR; in TCRdb, only in-frame clones are kept and a portion is missing. Of 45,000 to 70,000 clones detected, 82% appear once; the ten largest clones hold around a fifth. This clone was counted between two and nine times. This TCR was recovered from a woman aged 60-70 years with acute or convalescent COVID-19. The sequenced material came from peripheral blood.

CDR3 bases: TGTGCCAGCAGCCTCATGGGACAACCGGCAACTAATGAAAAACTGTTTTTT. Amino acids: CASSLMGQPATNEKLFF. The J gene is TRBJ1-4, the V gene TRBV7-6, with D maybe TRBD1 (6 bases). Trimming pared 5 bases from V and 0 bases from J, leaving 16 bases between. CDR1 SGHVS and CDR2 FNYEAQ come from the germline V gene. This CDR3 has 17 amino acids.